These 27 T cell receptor beta chains were all obtained from the same sample, sequenced in a study of blood T cell repertoires in COVID-19. Sequenced by immunoSEQ multiplex PCR; TCRdb stores in-frame clones only, minus some. The sample contains around 230,000 clones, about 91% of which appear only once. The sequenced material came from PBMCs or T cells enriched from blood (not recorded which). The receptors derive from a man aged 18 to 30 with acute COVID-19.

The chain has TRBV6-5 and TRBJ2-1; tentatively, D is TRBD1 (6 bases). Trimming stripped 2 bases from V and 2 bases from J, with 13 bases between. The CDR3 loop spans 16 amino acids. Germline values: CDR1 MNHEY, CDR2 SVGAGI. The CDR3 nucleotides read TGTGCCAGCAGTTACCCCCCAGGACAGACCTACAATGAGCAGTTCTTC. This encodes CASSYPPGQTYNEQFF.

V is TRBV7-3 and J is TRBJ2-7; 10 nucleotides agree with TRBD2. CDR1 is SGHTA, CDR2 FQGTGA, per germline. The CDR3 length is 14 residues. Unmatched junction bases numbered 7, after V lost 6 bases and J lost 5 bases. The CDR3 DNA follows: TGTGCCAGCAGTCAAGCGGGAGGGCCCCACGAGCAGTACTTC. This encodes CASSQAGGPHEQYF.

The chain couples TRBV18 to TRBJ1-2, with a weak D call TRBD1 (5 bases). Trimming left V 3 bases short and J 3 bases short, with 11 bases between. CDR3 size: 14 residues. Looked up from germline, CDR1 is KGHSH and CDR2 is LQKENI. DNA of the CDR3: TGTGCCAGCTCACCTCGGGAGGGGCACTATGGCTACACCTTC. Translation gives CASSPREGHYGYTF.

This clone showed up just once. The chain is built from TRBV11-2 and TRBJ2-7; tentative D call: TRBD1 (6 bases). Trimming shortened V by 5 bases and J by 2 bases, and 13 bases separated the two germline ends. The CDR3 is 14 residues long. The germline V gene has CDR1 SGHAT and CDR2 FQNNGV. As DNA, the CDR3 is TGTGCCAGCAGCGAGGACAGCTATGCCTACGAGCAGTACTTC. Translated: CASSEDSYAYEQYF. Variable domain in full (rest from reference TRBV11-2 and TRBJ2-7): EAGVAQSPRYKIIEKRQSVAFWCNPISGHATLYWYQQILGQGPKLLIQFQNNGVVDDSQLPKDRFSAERLKGVDSTLKIQPAKLEDSAVYLCASSEDSYAYEQYFGPGTRLTVT.

This chain connects TRBV19 to TRBJ2-7; D is possibly TRBD2 (6 bases). Germline values: CDR1 LNHDA, CDR2 SQIVND (reference sequence). V gave up 3 bases and J gave up 3 bases, with 18 bases separating them. The CDR3 is 16 residues long. The CDR3 loop reads CASSIGGQGVVYEQYF. CDR3 bases: TGTGCCAGTAGTATTGGAGGGCAGGGTGTTGTCTACGAGCAGTACTTC.

The chain employs TRBV7-2 and TRBJ2-5; 8 bases are a match to TRBD2. There are 16 residues in the CDR3. CDR1 and CDR2 (germline): SGHTA, FQGNSA. V was pared by 5 bases and J by 4 bases, with 12 bases of the junction left unmatched. The CDR3 region has the DNA TGTGCCAGCAGCGCAACACTTAGGCGGGGGGCAGAGACCCAGTACTTC. Protein sequence: CASSATLRRGAETQYF.

The chain couples TRBV27 to TRBJ2-7; D might be TRBD1 (8 bases). CDR1 is MNHEY, CDR2 SMNVEV, per germline (reference sequence). CDR3 length: 16 residues. The V end lost 3 bases, the J end lost 4 bases, and 19 bases lay between the germline ends. CDR3 DNA: TGTGCCAGCAGTTTTAATCAACAGGGGGGGGCATACGAGCAGTACTTC. This translates into CASSFNQQGGAYEQYF.

This clone appeared a single time. Other DNA sequences in this sample translate to the same CDR3. The chain couples TRBV6-5 to TRBJ2-7; TRBD1 agrees at 9 bases. V lost 6 bases, J lost 4 bases, and 7 bases stayed unmatched. The CDR3 has 14 amino acids. Germline loops: CDR1 MNHEY, CDR2 SVGAGI. CDR3 amino acids: CASSPGQGSYEQYF. The CDR3 DNA sequence: TGTGCCAGCAGCCCCGGACAGGGGAGTTACGAGCAGTACTTC.

The rearrangement links TRBV28 to TRBJ2-1; TRBD2 agrees at 12 bases. V shed 5 bases and J 11 bases; nucleotides not matched to a gene: 19. The CDR3 consists of 18 residues. CDR1 MDHEN and CDR2 SYDVKM come from the germline V gene. For the CDR3, the DNA is TGTGCCAGCAGTCCAATCCCCGGACTAGCGGGATTAGGTAAGAAGCAGTTCTTC. Translation: CASSPIPGLAGLGKKQFF.

Remarks on this clone: Other DNA sequences from this sample encode an identical CDR3 as well. The rearrangement uses TRBV28 and TRBJ1-1, with D possibly matching TRBD1 (5 bases). V was trimmed by 6 bases and J by 1 base, leaving 9 bases between them. CDR3 length: 13 residues. CDR1 and CDR2 from the germline V gene are MDHEN and SYDVKM. CDR3 in amino acids: CASSLDRNTEAFF. For the CDR3, the DNA is TGTGCCAGCAGCCTTGACAGGAACACTGAAGCTTTCTTT.

This chain joins TRBV28 and TRBJ1-1, with 9 bases identical to TRBD1. Per the germline V gene, CDR1 is MDHEN and CDR2 is SYDVKM. V lost 8 bases, J lost 6 bases, and 10 bases stayed unmatched. The CDR3 length is 14 residues. CDR3 bases: TGTGCCAGCCGCCGACAGGGGGGAGTCGCTGAAGCTTTCTTT. Its translation is CASRRQGGVAEAFF.

V is TRBV7-2 and J is TRBJ2-3; 9 positions match TRBD2. Trimming at V came to 0 bases and at J to 3 bases, leaving 1 base not matched to a gene. CDR1 is SGHTA and CDR2 is FQGNSA in the germline V gene. The CDR3 sequence is 15 residues long. The CDR3 reads CASSLAAGGTDTQYF. CDR3 sequence (DNA): TGTGCCAGCAGCTTAGCAGCGGGAGGTACAGATACGCAGTATTTT.

V gene TRBV20-1 combines with J gene TRBJ2-1; maybe TRBD2 (7 bases). The CDR3 runs to 14 residues. The V gene lost 3 bases and the J gene lost 7 bases, with 16 bases spanning the gap. CDR1 DFQATT and CDR2 SNEGSKA come from the germline V gene (reference sequence). CDR3 DNA sequence: TGCAGTGCTAGTCCAGGGGCGGGAGAAAATGAGCAGTTCTTC. It codes for CSASPGAGENEQFF.

This chain links TRBV2 with TRBJ1-1; D unclear. The CDR3 totals 13 residues. Germline V lookup: CDR1 SNHLY, CDR2 FYNNEI. Trimming left V 4 bases short and J 1 base short, with 7 bases between. As DNA, the CDR3 is TGTGCCAGCAGTGGGTCAGGGAACACTGAAGCTTTCTTT. This encodes CASSGSGNTEAFF. The full variable domain, completed using reference TRBV2 and TRBJ1-1, is EPEVTQTPSHQVTQMGQEVILRCVPISNHLYFYWYRQILGQKVEFLVSFYNNEISEKSEIFDDQFSVERPDGSNFTLKIRSTKLEDSAMYFCASSGSGNTEAFFGQGTRLTVV.

The CDR3 reads CAWSVTGLAGYEQYF. DNA of the CDR3: TGTGCCTGGAGTGTAACGGGACTAGCCGGCTACGAGCAGTACTTC. The chain carries TRBV30 and TRBJ2-7; the match to TRBD2 covers 9 bases. Germline CDR1 GTSNPN, CDR2 SVGIG (reference sequence). The CDR3 is 15 residues long. The junction had 6 bases not matched to a gene; V was cut back by 0 bases and J by 3 bases.

This chain connects TRBV7-9 to TRBJ1-3, with D possibly TRBD1 on 6 matching bases. The germline V gene encodes CDR1 SEHNR and CDR2 FQNEAQ (reference sequence). The CDR3 covers 14 residues. Trimming took off 10 bases at V and 1 base at J, with 14 bases between the two ends. CDR3 DNA sequence: TGTGCCACGGCAGGGGAGTTTTCTGGAAACACCATATATTTT. Translating gives CATAGEFSGNTIYF. The variable domain in full, with the rest retrieved from reference TRBV7-9 and TRBJ1-3, is DTGVSQNPRHKITKRGQNVTFRCDPISEHNRLYWYRQTLGQGPEFLTYFQNEAQLEKSRLLSDRFSAERPKGSFSTLEIQRTEQGDSAMYLCATAGEFSGNTIYFGEGSWLTVV.

V gene TRBV28 combines with J gene TRBJ1-3, with D maybe TRBD1 (5 bases). V was trimmed by 6 bases and J by 3 bases, leaving 12 bases between them. CDR1 is MDHEN and CDR2 is SYDVKM in the germline V gene. This CDR3 contains 14 residues. The CDR3 region has the DNA TGTGCCAGCAGGACGGGGGGGTTTGGAAACACCATATATTTT. Its protein product is CASRTGGFGNTIYF.

In the case of this clone: Other DNA sequences in the same sample also yield this CDR3. The V gene is TRBV7-9, the J gene TRBJ2-5; TRBD1 agrees at 8 bases. Germline CDR1 and CDR2: SEHNR and FQNEAQ (reference sequence). The CDR3 covers 14 residues. V trimming: 4 bases; J trimming: 4 bases; junction bases outside the gene matches: 5. CDR3 protein: CASSSGQGRETQYF. The CDR3 coding sequence is TGTGCCAGCAGCTCCGGACAGGGAAGAGAGACCCAGTACTTC.

This chain links TRBV29-1 with TRBJ2-1, with TRBD2 identical over 7 bases. The J segment lost 9 bases and the V segment lost 4 bases, leaving 18 bases of the junction unmatched. The CDR3 loop spans 16 amino acids. The V gene's germline CDR1 is SQVTM and CDR2 ANQGSEA. The CDR3: CSVGGALAGLGGEQFF. The DNA for the CDR3 is TGCAGCGTTGGTGGGGCCTTAGCGGGCCTTGGGGGTGAGCAGTTCTTC.

In its sample, this clone was seen once. The V and J genes are TRBV2 and TRBJ2-1, with 13 bases that match TRBD2. Trimming removed 2 bases from V and 7 bases from J; junction bases left unmatched: 5. The CDR3 runs 16 residues. Germline-derived CDR1 and CDR2 are SNHLY and FYNNEI. The CDR3 DNA is TGTGCCAGCAGTGAAAGAGGACTAGCGGGAGTTAATGAGCAGTTCTTC. Its protein product is CASSERGLAGVNEQFF.

The chain uses TRBV5-1 and TRBJ2-2, with 9 bases identical to TRBD1. Germline V gives CDR1 SGHRS, CDR2 YFSETQ. The J segment lost 4 bases and the V segment lost 5 bases, leaving 6 bases of the junction unmatched. The CDR3 consists of 15 residues. The CDR3 nucleotides read TGCGCCAGCAGGAGGGACAGGGAGGGCACCGGGGAGCTGTTTTTT. Translated, it gives CASRRDREGTGELFF.

The rearrangement links TRBV28 to TRBJ2-2; D is uncertain. This CDR3 comprises 12 residues. Germline CDR1 reads MDHEN; CDR2 reads SYDVKM. Between the trimmed V and J ends, which lost 7 bases and 5 bases, there was a span of 8 bases. For the CDR3, the DNA is TGTGCCAGCAACAGCATGACCGGGGAGCTGTTTTTT. Amino acids: CASNSMTGELFF.

The genes are TRBV11-2 and TRBJ2-7; no clear D gene. The CDR3 loop spans 12 amino acids. Trimming took off 5 bases at V and 4 bases at J, with 9 bases between the two ends. Germline lookup yields CDR1 SGHAT and CDR2 FQNNGV. In DNA form, the CDR3 reads TGTGCCAGCAGCGAACAGAGATACGAGCAGTACTTC. This sequence encodes CASSEQRYEQYF.

The V gene is TRBV6-5, the J gene TRBJ1-1; D unclear. Trimming stripped 2 bases from V and 4 bases from J, with 17 bases between. Germline V CDR1 and CDR2: MNHEY, SVGAGI. The CDR3 is 16 amino acids. The CDR3 nucleotides read TGTGCCAGCAGTTACGGCCCCCACGATCCGGGCACTGAAGCTTTCTTT. It codes for CASSYGPHDPGTEAFF.

The chain has TRBV7-9 and TRBJ1-1; D might be TRBD1 (6 bases). Germline V lookup: CDR1 SEHNR, CDR2 FQNEAQ (reference sequence). The CDR3 covers 15 residues. The V and J ends lost 6 bases and 9 bases respectively, with 23 bases between them. CDR3 in amino acids: CASRHRDTRFPQAFF. As DNA, the CDR3 is TGTGCCAGCAGGCACCGGGACACGCGATTCCCCCAAGCTTTCTTT.

This clone was seen a single time. V gene TRBV6-2 or TRBV6-3 combines with J gene TRBJ1-5; 8 bases match TRBD1. Germline CDR1 reads MNHEY; CDR2 reads SVGEGT. V gave up 5 bases and J gave up 5 bases; unmatched junction bases: 14. The CDR3 runs 17 residues. The CDR3 sequence is CASSTYRGQGGDQPQHF. CDR3 DNA sequence: TGTGCCAGCAGTACTTATCGAGGACAGGGCGGGGATCAGCCCCAGCATTTT.

V usage is TRBV9 and J usage is TRBJ2-2; perhaps TRBD1 as D (8 bases). The CDR3 contains 18 residues. Germline V gene data show CDR1 as SGDLS and CDR2 as YYNGEE. Trimming pared 3 bases from V and 4 bases from J, leaving 22 bases between. CDR3 loop: CASSARSISGTGTGELFF. For the CDR3, the DNA is TGTGCCAGCAGCGCCAGATCTATCAGCGGGACAGGCACCGGGGAGCTGTTTTTT.